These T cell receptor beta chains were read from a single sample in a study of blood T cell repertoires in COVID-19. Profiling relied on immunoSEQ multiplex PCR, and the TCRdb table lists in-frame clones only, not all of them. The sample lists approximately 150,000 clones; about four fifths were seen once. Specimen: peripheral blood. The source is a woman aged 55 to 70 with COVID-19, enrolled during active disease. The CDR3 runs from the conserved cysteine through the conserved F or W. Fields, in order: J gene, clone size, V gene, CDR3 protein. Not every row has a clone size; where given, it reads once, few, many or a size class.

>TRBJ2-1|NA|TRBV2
CASSRLAGGSYNEQFF
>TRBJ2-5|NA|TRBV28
CASSSPMNVAEETQYF
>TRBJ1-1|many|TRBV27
CASSLRGGGFTEAFF
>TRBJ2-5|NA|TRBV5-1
CASSLESRRQETQYF
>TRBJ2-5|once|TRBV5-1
CASSLDREYWETQYF
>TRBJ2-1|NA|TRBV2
CASSEGGSSQFF
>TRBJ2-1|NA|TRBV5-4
CASSLDRSNEQFF
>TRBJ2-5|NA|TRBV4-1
CASSQPSGRARETQYF
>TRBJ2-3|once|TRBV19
CASSGLAVADTQYF
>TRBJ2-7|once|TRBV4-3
CASSPGTSGPYEQYF